These T cell receptor beta chains were read from a single sample in a study of blood T cell repertoires in COVID-19. Assay: immunoSEQ multiplex PCR; the TCRdb copy retains only in-frame clones and omits some. The table has approximately 300,000 clones, more than 75% seen once. Sequencing used PBMCs or T cells enriched from blood (not recorded which). The receptors shown here come from a woman between 25 and 40 years old who had recovered from COVID-19. CDR3s include the opening cysteine and the closing phenylalanine or tryptophan. Fields, in order: CDR3 length, clone size, J gene, D gene, V gene, CDR3 protein, CDR3 DNA. A D gene is named only where the DNA matches it firmly. Rows give clone size only sometimes, using once, few, many, or a class for an expanded clone.

>13|once|TRBJ2-5|NA|TRBV18
CASSGGIQETQYF
TGTGCCAGCTCGGGGGGTATACAAGAGACCCAGTACTTC
>14|NA|TRBJ2-1|NA|TRBV10-3
CAISELAGSNEQFF
TGTGCCATCAGTGAGCTTGCTGGGAGCAATGAGCAGTTCTTC
>13|NA|TRBJ1-2|NA|TRBV7-9
CASSATANYGYTF
TGTGCCAGCAGCGCGACAGCTAACTATGGCTACACCTTC
>13|NA|TRBJ1-1|NA|TRBV7-3
CASSGIRGTEAFF
TGTGCCAGCAGCGGGATCCGGGGCACTGAAGCTTTCTTT
>15|NA|TRBJ2-2|TRBD1|TRBV5-1
CASSLDRGTAGELFF
TGCGCCAGCAGCTTGGACAGGGGGACTGCCGGGGAGCTGTTTTTT
>13|NA|TRBJ2-3|TRBD1|TRBV19
CASSLNRGDTQYF
TGTGCCAGTAGTCTTAACAGGGGAGATACGCAGTATTTT
>15|NA|TRBJ1-1|NA|TRBV7-9
CASSLDLQGNTEAFF
TGTGCCAGCAGCTTAGACCTACAGGGGAACACTGAAGCTTTCTTT
>14|NA|TRBJ2-3|TRBD1|TRBV10-3
CAISGTVSTDTQYF
TGTGCCATCTCGGGGACAGTATCCACAGATACGCAGTATTTT
>12|once|TRBJ2-7|NA|TRBV10-3
CAISDPTYEQYF
TGTGCCATCAGTGACCCCACCTACGAGCAGTACTTC
>14|NA|TRBJ1-3|NA|TRBV5-6
CASSFWHSGNTIYF
TGTGCCAGCAGCTTCTGGCACTCTGGAAACACCATATATTTT
>13|NA|TRBJ2-2|TRBD2|TRBV12-5
CASAPRTSGELFF
TGTGCTAGTGCCCCGAGGACTAGCGGGGAGCTGTTTTTT
>15|once|TRBJ2-1|TRBD2|TRBV5-4
CASSLEASGYNEQFF
TGTGCCAGCAGCTTGGAGGCTAGCGGGTACAATGAGCAGTTCTTC
>15|NA|TRBJ2-1|NA|TRBV30
CAWSVLTGSYNEQFF
TGTGCCTGGAGTGTACTTACAGGGTCCTACAATGAGCAGTTCTTC
>13|NA|TRBJ2-7|NA|TRBV29-1
CSVESTDNYEQYF
TGCAGCGTTGAAAGTACAGACAATTACGAGCAGTACTTC
>12|NA|TRBJ2-7|TRBD1|TRBV7-9
CASSATGYEQYF
TGTGCCAGCAGCGCGACAGGGTACGAGCAGTACTTC
>14|NA|TRBJ1-2|TRBD1|TRBV2
CASRGQSPNYGYTF
TGTGCCAGCAGGGGACAGAGTCCTAACTATGGCTACACCTTC
>15|NA|TRBJ1-3|NA|TRBV19
CASRTAGASEDTIYF
TGTGCCAGTAGGACTGCGGGGGCCTCCGAGGACACCATATATTTT
>14|NA|TRBJ2-7|TRBD1|TRBV30
CAWSVVGGNNEQYF
TGTGCCTGGAGTGTCGTAGGGGGCAATAACGAGCAGTACTTC
>15|NA|TRBJ1-3|TRBD1|TRBV15
CATSRDLQGANTIYF
TGTGCCACCAGCAGAGATCTACAGGGGGCGAACACCATATATTTT
>17|NA|TRBJ2-5|TRBD2|TRBV5-1
CASSLGTSGGTQETQYF
TGCGCCAGCAGCTTGGGGACTAGCGGGGGGACCCAAGAGACCCAGTACTTC
>14|NA|TRBJ2-5|NA|TRBV11-2
CASSTGQSGETQYF
TGTGCCAGCAGCACCGGACAGTCCGGGGAGACCCAGTACTTC
>14|NA|TRBJ1-2|NA|TRBV5-1
CASSLVSGGNGYTF
TGCGCCAGCAGCTTGGTTTCCGGGGGGAATGGCTACACCTTC
>15|once|TRBJ1-6|NA|TRBV9
CASSPRDKGNSPLHF
TGTGCCAGCAGCCCCCGGGACAAGGGGAATTCACCCCTCCACTTT
>15|NA|TRBJ1-3|NA|TRBV19
CASSEGTTSGNTIYF
TGTGCCAGTAGCGAGGGGACTACCTCTGGAAACACCATATATTTT
>15|NA|TRBJ1-3|NA|TRBV7-9
CASSFMRPPTDTIYF
TGTGCCAGCAGCTTTATGCGGCCCCCTACGGACACCATATATTTT
>15|NA|TRBJ1-6|TRBD1|TRBV6-5
CASRRQGASNSPLHF
TGTGCCAGCAGGCGACAGGGGGCAAGTAATTCACCCCTCCACTTT
>15|NA|TRBJ1-6|TRBD1|TRBV6-5
CAVHLSGTGDSPLHF
TGTGCCGTTCACCTCTCAGGGACAGGGGATTCACCCCTCCACTTT
>15|NA|TRBJ1-1|NA|TRBV28
CASSPPGGRPTEAFF
TGTGCCAGCAGTCCCCCCGGGGGGAGGCCCACTGAAGCTTTCTTT
>18|NA|TRBJ1-6|NA|TRBV2
CASSLYGQQSSYNSPLHF
TGTGCCAGCAGTCTTTACGGACAGCAGAGCTCCTATAATTCACCCCTCCACTTT
>13|NA|TRBJ1-1|TRBD1|TRBV4-3
CASSRDRGFEAFF
TGCGCCAGCAGCAGGGACAGGGGGTTTGAAGCTTTCTTT
>13|NA|TRBJ1-2|TRBD1|TRBV6-5
CASTRGVDYGYTF
TGTGCCAGCACCAGGGGGGTGGACTATGGCTACACCTTC
>14|NA|TRBJ1-6|TRBD1|TRBV7-6
CASSPTGKASPLHF
TGTGCCAGCAGCCCGACAGGGAAGGCCTCACCCCTCCACTTT